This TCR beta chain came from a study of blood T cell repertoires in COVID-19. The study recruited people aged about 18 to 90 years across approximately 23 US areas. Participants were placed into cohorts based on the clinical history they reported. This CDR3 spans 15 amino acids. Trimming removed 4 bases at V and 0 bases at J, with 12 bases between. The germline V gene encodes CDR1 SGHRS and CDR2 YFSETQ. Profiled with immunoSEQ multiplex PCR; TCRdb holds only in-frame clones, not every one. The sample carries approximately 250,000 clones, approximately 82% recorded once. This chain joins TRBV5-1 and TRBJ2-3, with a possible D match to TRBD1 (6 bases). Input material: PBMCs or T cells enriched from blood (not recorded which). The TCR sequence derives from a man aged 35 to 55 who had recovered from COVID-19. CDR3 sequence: CASSPGQTSTDTQYF. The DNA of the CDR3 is TGCGCCAGCAGCCCTGGACAGACTAGCACAGATACGCAGTATTTT.